These 14 T cell receptor beta chains share one sample of origin, sequenced in a study of Tregs in tolerant kidney transplant recipients. Sequenced by immunoSEQ multiplex PCR; TCRdb stores in-frame clones only, minus some. The sample includes tens of thousands of clones, roughly 89% of them seen just once. Sequenced sample: CD4+ T cells from blood. These receptors all stem from a human donor in good health.

The chain combines TRBV30 with TRBJ1-3; TRBD1 matches 9 bases. Germline lookup yields CDR1 GTSNPN and CDR2 SVGIG (reference sequence). CDR3 length: 14 residues. V trimming: 3 bases; J trimming: 4 bases; junction bases outside the gene matches: 4. The DNA of the CDR3 is TGTGCCTGGAGCCGGACAGGGGCAGGAAACACCATATATTTT. It codes for CAWSRTGAGNTIYF.

The rearrangement uses TRBV29-1 and TRBJ2-7; D is possibly TRBD2 (5 bases). Trimming pared 5 bases from V and 2 bases from J, leaving 10 bases between. Germline V gene lookup returns CDR1 SQVTM and CDR2 ANQGSEA. The CDR3 loop spans 12 amino acids. The CDR3 sequence is CSVTGNTYEQYF. As DNA, the CDR3 is TGCAGCGTTACCGGGAATACCTACGAGCAGTACTTC.

A few counts support this clone. The chain employs TRBV6-1 and TRBJ1-1, with D uncertain. Germline lookup yields CDR1 MNHNS and CDR2 SASEGT. The CDR3 totals 14 residues. V shed 5 bases and J shed 2 bases, with 12 bases lying between them. The CDR3 loop reads CASSRTYSNTEAFF. The CDR3 DNA sequence: TGTGCCAGCAGTCGGACCTACAGTAACACTGAAGCTTTCTTT.

The chain carries TRBV10-3 and TRBJ1-3; 9 positions match TRBD1. This CDR3 comprises 17 residues. CDR1 is ENHRY and CDR2 is SYGVKD in the germline V gene. The V and J ends lost 4 bases and 2 bases, in that order; junction bases with no gene match: 9. The CDR3 sequence: CAISVDRGPSPGNTIYF. In DNA form, the CDR3 reads TGTGCCATCAGTGTGGACAGGGGTCCCTCCCCTGGAAACACCATATATTTT.

The rearrangement uses TRBV11-2 and TRBJ2-3; D is uncertain. Looked up from germline, CDR1 is SGHAT and CDR2 is FQNNGV. The length of the CDR3 is 15 residues. Deletions cut 4 bases from V and 4 bases from J, with 15 bases between. The CDR3: CASSSLLEWPDTQYF. The CDR3, as DNA: TGTGCCAGCAGCTCCTTGCTGGAGTGGCCAGATACGCAGTATTTT.

This chain links TRBV4-3 with TRBJ2-2; maybe TRBD2 (7 bases). The CDR3 runs to 16 residues. Trimming left V 0 bases short and J 6 bases short, with 14 bases between. CDR1 and CDR2 (germline): LGHNA, YSLEER. The CDR3 sequence: CASSQDGGGASGELFF. The CDR3 nucleotides are TGCGCCAGCAGCCAAGACGGTGGGGGGGCCTCCGGGGAGCTGTTTTTT.

The gene calls are TRBV4-2 and TRBJ2-5, with 8 bases fitting TRBD1. Unmatched junction bases numbered 3, after V lost 3 bases and J lost 0 bases. Looked up from germline, CDR1 is LGHNA and CDR2 is YNFKEQ. The CDR3 has 15 residues. The CDR3 spells CASSQEGQDQETQYF. For the CDR3, the DNA is TGTGCCAGCAGCCAGGAGGGACAGGACCAAGAGACCCAGTACTTC.

Only a few counts were recorded for this clone. This chain's CDR3 is CASSFHYGTEAFF. The CDR3 DNA reads as TGTGCCAGCAGTTTTCACTATGGCACTGAAGCTTTCTTT. V and J are TRBV2 and TRBJ1-1; D remains ambiguous. This CDR3 contains 13 residues. Between the trimmed V and J ends, which lost 5 bases and 4 bases, there was a span of 11 bases. Germline V gene sequence: CDR1 SNHLY, CDR2 FYNNEI.

The chain has TRBV19 and TRBJ2-7; D gene ambiguous. There are 15 residues in the CDR3. Germline CDR1 reads LNHDA; CDR2 reads SQIVND (reference sequence). Trimming removed 5 bases from V and 2 bases from J, with 16 bases in between. In DNA form, the CDR3 reads TGTGCCAGTAGTCGGGTGGGGTACCCCCCCTACGAGCAGTACTTC. Translating gives CASSRVGYPPYEQYF.

This chain links TRBV19 with TRBJ1-4, with D perhaps matching TRBD1 (5 bases). The CDR3 loop spans 15 amino acids. Germline V gene sequence: CDR1 LNHDA, CDR2 SQIVND (reference sequence). Trimming pared 6 bases from V and 8 bases from J, leaving 19 bases between. The CDR3 sequence: CASRRSAGVGEKLFF. In DNA, the CDR3 is TGTGCCAGTAGAAGGTCCGCGGGGGTGGGAGAAAAACTGTTTTTT.

V and J are TRBV6-5 and TRBJ1-1; D is undetermined. The germline gives CDR1 MNHEY, CDR2 SVGAGI. The CDR3 covers 13 residues. V dropped 8 bases and J dropped 2 bases, with 12 bases sitting between them. The CDR3 DNA reads TGTGCCAGCGCGAAGGTGGCAAACACTGAAGCTTTCTTT. It translates to CASAKVANTEAFF.

The chain combines TRBV11-2 with TRBJ1-1, with 7 bases fitting TRBD1. Germline lookup yields CDR1 SGHAT and CDR2 FQNNGV. The V segment lost 6 bases and the J segment 3 bases; nucleotides outside the gene matches: 4. The length of the CDR3 is 13 residues. The CDR3 nucleotides read TGTGCCAGCAGTCACAGGGGAGACACTGAAGCTTTCTTT. It specifies CASSHRGDTEAFF.

This sequence joins TRBV7-2 and TRBJ1-5; weak D call: TRBD1 (6 bases). With 2 bases removed from V and 3 bases from J, the gap between germline ends came to 11 bases. The CDR3 contains 15 residues. The germline V gene encodes CDR1 SGHTA and CDR2 FQGNSA. This chain's CDR3 is CASSLQGWYNQPQHF. DNA for the CDR3: TGTGCCAGCAGCTTACAGGGGTGGTACAATCAGCCCCAGCATTTT.

This clone has only one observation. The V gene is TRBV10-2, the J gene TRBJ2-7, with no clear D. This CDR3 is 16 amino acids long. Germline CDR1 WSHSY, CDR2 SAAADI. The V end was cut by 2 bases, the J end by 2 bases, with 16 bases between. The CDR3 DNA reads TGCGCCAGCAGTGAGAAGGCCCTGGTCGCCGCCTACGAGCAGTACTTC. Encoded protein: CASSEKALVAAYEQYF.